This T cell receptor (beta chain) was recorded in a study of spatial heterogeneity in lung cancer. Background on the study: Each distinct TCR and UMI combination averaged more than ten appearances in raw reads.

V lost 5 bases and J lost 3; bases outside the gene matches: 5. There are 15 residues in the CDR3. Per germline, CDR1 MNHEY and CDR2 SVGAGI. A unique molecular identifier was attached to every TCR cDNA molecule. TCRdb independently ran MiXCR on the 5' RACE reads; one entry per CDR3 protein. The sample has 17,000 or so distinct CDR3 sequences; 5% to 8% are singletons. This clonotype was found many times. Its antigen remains unknown. This beta chain lies outside the target of a library built for alpha chains; its clone size means little. Findings and caveats of the study: Mutation counts in tumors were tracked by counts of expanded intratumoral alpha and beta TCRs. Sequencing reached an estimated coverage of tumor T cells that was only roughly 7% for alpha chains and approximately 13% for beta chains.

Time point here: sample taken at primary tumor resection. Extraction of whole RNA from tumor, nontumor lung or frozen PBMC preceded unsorted sequencing. The V call is TRBV6-5, the J call TRBJ2-3, with 10 bases identical to TRBD1. The TCR originated in a male donor with early-stage non-small cell lung cancer. The specimen was lung tumor tissue, collected at surgery. The DNA of the CDR3 is TGTGCCAGCAGTCGACAGGGGGCAAGGACAGATACGCAGTATTTT. It yields the protein CASSRQGARTDTQYF.